The clone carrying this T cell receptor beta chain was observed at least ten times. Antigen: not known. The sample originates from a study of cytomegalovirus exposure and HLA in healthy donors. Study at large: Genotyping showed approximately 81% of about 370 donors falling in the Caucasian-associated ancestry cluster.

General study points: Altogether, 150 to 200 TCR beta chains were recorded as cytomegalovirus-associated. Later analysis showed TCR association rates varying by HLA locus, highest for DRB1 and lowest for HLA-C.

Germline V gene sequence: CDR1 SGHRS, CDR2 YFSETQ. The junction had 5 bases not matched to a gene; V was cut back by 1 base and J by 7 bases. This CDR3 has 15 amino acids. PCR was performed using 60 Vbeta and 13 Jbeta primers. Assay used: immunoSEQ multiplex PCR; TCRdb lists only in-frame clones, some missing. The data contain around 110,000 clones, about 70% of them singletons. Sample: PBMCs. The rearrangement uses TRBV5-1 and TRBJ2-2, with 9 nucleotides matching TRBD1. The receptor was isolated from a woman between 50 and 59 years old in good health and CMV-seropositive. CDR3 nucleotides: TGCGCCAGCAGCTTGATACAGGGGGCTATCGGGGAGCTGTTTTTT. Translation: CASSLIQGAIGELFF.